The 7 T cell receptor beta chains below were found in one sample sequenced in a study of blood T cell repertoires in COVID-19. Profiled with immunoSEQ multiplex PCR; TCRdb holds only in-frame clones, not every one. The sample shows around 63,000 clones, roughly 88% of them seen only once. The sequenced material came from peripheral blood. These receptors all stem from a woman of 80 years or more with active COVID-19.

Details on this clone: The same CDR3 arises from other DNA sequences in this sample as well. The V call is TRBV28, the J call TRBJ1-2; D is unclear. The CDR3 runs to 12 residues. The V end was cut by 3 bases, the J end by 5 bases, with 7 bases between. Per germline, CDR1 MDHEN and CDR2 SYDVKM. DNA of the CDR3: TGTGCCAGCAGTTTGAGAGGGTATGGCTACACCTTC. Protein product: CASSLRGYGYTF.

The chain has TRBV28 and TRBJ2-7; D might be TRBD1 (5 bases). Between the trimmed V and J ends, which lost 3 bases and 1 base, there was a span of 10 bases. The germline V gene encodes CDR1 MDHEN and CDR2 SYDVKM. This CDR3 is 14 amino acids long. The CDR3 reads CASSLAGFSYEQYF. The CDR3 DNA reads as TGTGCCAGCAGTTTGGCAGGGTTTTCCTACGAGCAGTACTTC.

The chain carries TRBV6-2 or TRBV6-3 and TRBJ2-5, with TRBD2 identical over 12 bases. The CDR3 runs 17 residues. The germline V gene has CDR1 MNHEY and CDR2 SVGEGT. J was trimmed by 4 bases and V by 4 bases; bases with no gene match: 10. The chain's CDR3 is CASSSLAGGPKGETQYF. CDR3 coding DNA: TGTGCCAGCAGTTCGCTAGCGGGGGGGCCAAAAGGAGAGACCCAGTACTTC.

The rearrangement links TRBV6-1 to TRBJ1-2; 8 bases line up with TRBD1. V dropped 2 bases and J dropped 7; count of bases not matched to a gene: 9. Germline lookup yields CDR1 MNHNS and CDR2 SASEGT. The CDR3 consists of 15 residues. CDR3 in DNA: TGTGCCAGCAGTGAATCCGGGACAGGCCTGGGTGGCTACACCTTC. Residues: CASSESGTGLGGYTF.

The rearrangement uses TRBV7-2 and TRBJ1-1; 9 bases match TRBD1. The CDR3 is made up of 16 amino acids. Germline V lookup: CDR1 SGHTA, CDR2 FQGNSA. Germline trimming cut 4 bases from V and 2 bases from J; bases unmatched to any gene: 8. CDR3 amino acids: CASSSRPGQGNTEAFF. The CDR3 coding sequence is TGTGCCAGCAGCTCCCGCCCGGGACAGGGAAACACTGAAGCTTTCTTT.

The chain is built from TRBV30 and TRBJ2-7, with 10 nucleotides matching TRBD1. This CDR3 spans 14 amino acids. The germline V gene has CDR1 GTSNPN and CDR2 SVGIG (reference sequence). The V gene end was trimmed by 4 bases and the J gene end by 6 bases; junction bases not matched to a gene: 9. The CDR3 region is CAWTPGTGEGEQYF. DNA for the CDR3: TGTGCCTGGACTCCAGGGACAGGGGAGGGCGAGCAGTACTTC.

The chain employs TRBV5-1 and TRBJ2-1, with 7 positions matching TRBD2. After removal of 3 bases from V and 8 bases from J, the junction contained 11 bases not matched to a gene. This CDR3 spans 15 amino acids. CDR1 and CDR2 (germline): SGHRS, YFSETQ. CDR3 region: CASSWGGEGTHEQFF. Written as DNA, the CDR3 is TGCGCCAGCAGCTGGGGGGGGGAGGGGACCCATGAGCAGTTCTTC.